A selection of T cell receptor beta chains follows, all from one sample in a study of a mutant IDH1 vaccine in newly diagnosed glioma. The protocol was immunoSEQ multiplex PCR, while the TCRdb copy is restricted to in-frame clones and leaves out a portion. The repertoire includes 110,000 or so clones, roughly 88% of them detected once, and around 0.6% sits in the top ten. No antigens are known for them. Material: PBMCs, obtained from a glioma patient whose treatment included an IDH1 peptide vaccine. These receptors were obtained from a woman between 50 and 59 years old with glioma. Each CDR3 is given with its conserved first and last residue. The order of the fields is J gene, V gene, CDR3 protein.

>TRBJ2-2|TRBV11-3
CASTQGATGELFF
>TRBJ2-1|TRBV19
CASSIGQAGHNEQFF
>TRBJ2-1|TRBV29-1
CSVGLSGVEQFF
>TRBJ2-2|TRBV5-5
CASSSWGQGAGELFF
>TRBJ1-1|TRBV27
CASSTGHTTGTEAFF
>TRBJ2-5|TRBV28
CASSLGIPQYF
>TRBJ2-3|TRBV11-1
CASSLRIADTQYF
>TRBJ2-1|TRBV7-2
CASSLDLYGAGQFF
>TRBJ2-7|TRBV28
CASRSRDYQYEQYF
>TRBJ2-6|TRBV27
CASSFSGPSGANVLTF
>TRBJ1-2|TRBV28
CASSWAGQIYGYTF
>TRBJ2-1|TRBV15
CATSRDSGANEQFF
>TRBJ2-3|TRBV7-2
CASSSRLAGSTDTQYF
>TRBJ1-1|TRBV28
CASNPAGSGEAFF
>TRBJ1-2|TRBV6-6
CASSYGGGKGYTF
>TRBJ2-2|TRBV6-4
CASSDSDSGELFF
>TRBJ2-1|TRBV4-1
CASSQEQGRGSEQFF
>TRBJ1-4|TRBV4-1
CASSQVRGVNEKLFF